This T cell receptor (beta chain) is from a study of blood T cell repertoires in COVID-19. Sequencing used immunoSEQ multiplex PCR; TCRdb keeps in-frame clones, though not all of them. Of 150,000 or so clones listed, 75% to 80% were seen once; the top ten hold around 2.9%. The CDR3 consists of 15 residues. Germline V gene data show CDR1 as SGHAT and CDR2 as FQNNGV. V gave up 5 bases and J gave up 9 bases, with 17 bases separating them. Cohort 3 recovered donors had two negative PCRs, clearance, or symptom resolution. This clonotype was sampled from a woman in her forties or fifties who had recovered from COVID-19. The chain couples TRBV11-2 to TRBJ1-6, with no clear D. Sequenced: PBMCs or T cells enriched from blood (not recorded which). This CDR3 is CASSLRQGLGSPLHF. As DNA, the CDR3 is TGTGCCAGCAGCCTGCGACAAGGTTTGGGTTCACCCCTCCACTTT. Based on the CDR3 plus reference TRBV11-2 and TRBJ1-6, the full variable domain is EAGVAQSPRYKIIEKRQSVAFWCNPISGHATLYWYQQILGQGPKLLIQFQNNGVVDDSQLPKDRFSAERLKGVDSTLKIQPAKLEDSAVYLCASSLRQGLGSPLHFGNGTRLTVT.